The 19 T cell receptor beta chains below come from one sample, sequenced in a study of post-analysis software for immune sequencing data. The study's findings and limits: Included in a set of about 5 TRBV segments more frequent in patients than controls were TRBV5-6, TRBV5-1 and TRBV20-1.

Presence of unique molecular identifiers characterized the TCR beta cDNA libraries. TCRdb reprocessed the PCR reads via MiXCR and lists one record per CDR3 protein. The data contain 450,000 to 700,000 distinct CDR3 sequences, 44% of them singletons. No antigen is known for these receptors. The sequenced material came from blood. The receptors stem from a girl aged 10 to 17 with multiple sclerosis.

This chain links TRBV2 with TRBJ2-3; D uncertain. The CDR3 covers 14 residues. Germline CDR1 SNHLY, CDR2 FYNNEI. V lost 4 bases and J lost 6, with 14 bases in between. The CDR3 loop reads CASSVLLWRDTQYF. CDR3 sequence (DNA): TGTGCCAGCAGTGTTCTGCTATGGCGGGATACGCAGTATTTT. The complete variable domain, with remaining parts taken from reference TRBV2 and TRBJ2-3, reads EPEVTQTPSHQVTQMGQEVILRCVPISNHLYFYWYRQILGQKVEFLVSFYNNEISEKSEIFDDQFSVERPDGSNFTLKIRSTKLEDSAMYFCASSVLLWRDTQYFGPGTRLTVL.

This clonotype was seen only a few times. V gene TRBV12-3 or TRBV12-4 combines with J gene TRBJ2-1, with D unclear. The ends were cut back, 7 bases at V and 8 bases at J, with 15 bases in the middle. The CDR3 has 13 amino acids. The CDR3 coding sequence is TGTGCCAGCAATTTTCGAGGTAGCTATGAGCAGTTCTTC. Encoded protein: CASNFRGSYEQFF.

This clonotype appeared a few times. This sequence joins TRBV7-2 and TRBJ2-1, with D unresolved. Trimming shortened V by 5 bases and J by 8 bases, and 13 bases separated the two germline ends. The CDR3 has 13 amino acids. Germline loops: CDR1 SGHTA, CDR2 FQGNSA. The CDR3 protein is CASSPRSHYEQFF. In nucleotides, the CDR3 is TGTGCCAGCAGCCCCCGGTCCCACTATGAGCAGTTCTTC.

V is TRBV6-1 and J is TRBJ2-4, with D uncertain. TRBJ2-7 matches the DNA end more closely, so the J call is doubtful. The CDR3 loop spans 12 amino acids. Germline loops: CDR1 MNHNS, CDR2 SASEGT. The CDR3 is CASSRPTYEQYF. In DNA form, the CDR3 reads TGTGCCAGTTCTCGTCCTACCTACGAGCAGTACTTC.

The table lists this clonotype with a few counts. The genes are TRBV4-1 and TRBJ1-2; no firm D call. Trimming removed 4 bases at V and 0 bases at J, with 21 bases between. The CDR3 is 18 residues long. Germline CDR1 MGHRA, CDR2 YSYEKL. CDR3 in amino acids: CASSLLGIASGANYGYTF. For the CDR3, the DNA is TGCGCCAGCAGCCTGCTTGGTATCGCTTCGGGAGCTAACTATGGCTACACCTTC.

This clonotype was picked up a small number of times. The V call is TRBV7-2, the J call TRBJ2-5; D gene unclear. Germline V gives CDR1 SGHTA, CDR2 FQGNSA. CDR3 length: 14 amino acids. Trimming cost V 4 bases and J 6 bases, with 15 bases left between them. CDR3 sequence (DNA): TGTGCCAGCAGCTCCCCCGACCAGCGCAAGACCCAGTACTTC. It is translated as CASSSPDQRKTQYF.

The CDR3 sequence: CASSRGLAFVDTQYF. DNA of the CDR3: TGTGCCAGCAGTCGAGGACTAGCTTTTGTAGATACGCAGTATTTT. The V call is TRBV6-2 or TRBV6-3, the J call TRBJ2-3; 8 nucleotides align to TRBD2. CDR3 length: 15 amino acids. Germline V gene lookup returns CDR1 MNHEY and CDR2 SVGEGT. Unmatched junction bases numbered 9, after V lost 5 bases and J lost 5 bases.

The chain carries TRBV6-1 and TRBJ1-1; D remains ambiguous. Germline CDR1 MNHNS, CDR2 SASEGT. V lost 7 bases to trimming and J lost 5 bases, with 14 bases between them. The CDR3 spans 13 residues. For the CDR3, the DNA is TGTGCCAGCAAAATGGATGCGAGGACTGAAGCTTTCTTT. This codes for CASKMDARTEAFF.

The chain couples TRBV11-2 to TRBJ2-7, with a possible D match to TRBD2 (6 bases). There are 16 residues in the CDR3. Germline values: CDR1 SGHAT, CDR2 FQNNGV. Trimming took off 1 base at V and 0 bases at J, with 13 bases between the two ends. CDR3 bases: TGTGCCAGCAGCTTAGGCAATGCCGGGAGCTCCTACGAGCAGTACTTC. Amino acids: CASSLGNAGSSYEQYF. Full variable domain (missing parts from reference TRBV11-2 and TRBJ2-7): EAGVAQSPRYKIIEKRQSVAFWCNPISGHATLYWYQQILGQGPKLLIQFQNNGVVDDSQLPKDRFSAERLKGVDSTLKIQPAKLEDSAVYLCASSLGNAGSSYEQYFGPGTRLTVT.

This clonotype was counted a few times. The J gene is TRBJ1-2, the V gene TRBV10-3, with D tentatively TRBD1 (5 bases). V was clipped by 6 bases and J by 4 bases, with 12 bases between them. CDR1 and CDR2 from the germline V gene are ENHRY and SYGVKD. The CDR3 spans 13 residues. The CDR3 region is CAISPTEFYGYTF. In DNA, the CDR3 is TGTGCCATCAGCCCGACAGAATTCTATGGCTACACCTTC.

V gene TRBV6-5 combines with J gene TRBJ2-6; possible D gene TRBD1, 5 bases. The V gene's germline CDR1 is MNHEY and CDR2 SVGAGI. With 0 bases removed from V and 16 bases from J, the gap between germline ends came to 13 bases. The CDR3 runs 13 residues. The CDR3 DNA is TGTGCCAGCAGTTACTCGCTAGGGGCGGATCTGACTTTC. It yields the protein CASSYSLGADLTF.

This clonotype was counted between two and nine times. In DNA, the CDR3 is TGCGCCAGCAGCCAAGGGCCAGGGACAGATACGCAGTATTTT. It codes for CASSQGPGTDTQYF. The V and J genes are TRBV4-1 and TRBJ2-3; D might be TRBD1 (5 bases). The CDR3 is 14 amino acids. Trimming removed 1 base from V and 3 bases from J, with 8 bases in between. Looked up from germline, CDR1 is MGHRA and CDR2 is YSYEKL.

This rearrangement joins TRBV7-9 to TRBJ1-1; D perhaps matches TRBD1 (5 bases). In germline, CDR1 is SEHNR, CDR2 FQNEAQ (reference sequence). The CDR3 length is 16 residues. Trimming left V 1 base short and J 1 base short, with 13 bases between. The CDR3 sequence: CASSLGGRGGNTEAFF. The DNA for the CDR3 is TGTGCCAGCAGCTTAGGGGGAAGGGGCGGGAACACTGAAGCTTTCTTT.

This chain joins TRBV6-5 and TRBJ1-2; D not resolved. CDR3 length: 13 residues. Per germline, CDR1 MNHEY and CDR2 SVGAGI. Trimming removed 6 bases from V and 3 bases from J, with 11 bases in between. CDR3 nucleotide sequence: TGTGCCAGCAGCCCGGACGGGTACTATGGCTACACCTTC. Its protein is CASSPDGYYGYTF.

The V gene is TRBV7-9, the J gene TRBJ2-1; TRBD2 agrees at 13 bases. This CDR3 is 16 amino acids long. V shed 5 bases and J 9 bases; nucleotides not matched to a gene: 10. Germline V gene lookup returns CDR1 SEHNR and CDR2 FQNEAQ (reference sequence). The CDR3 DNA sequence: TGTGCCAGCAGCATGCCGAGGACTAGCGGGAGACTTGAGCAGTTCTTC. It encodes CASSMPRTSGRLEQFF.

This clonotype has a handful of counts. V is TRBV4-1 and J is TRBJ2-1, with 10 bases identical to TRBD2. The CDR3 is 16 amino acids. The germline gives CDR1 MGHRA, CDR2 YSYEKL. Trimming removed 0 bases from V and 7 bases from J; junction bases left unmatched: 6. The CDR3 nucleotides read TGCGCCAGCAGCCAAGAAATCGCTAGCGGGAGAAATGAGCAGTTCTTC. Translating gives CASSQEIASGRNEQFF.

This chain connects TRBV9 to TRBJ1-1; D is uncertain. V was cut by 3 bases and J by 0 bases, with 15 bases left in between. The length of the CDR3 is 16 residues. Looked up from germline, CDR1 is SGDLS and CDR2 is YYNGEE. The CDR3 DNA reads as TGTGCCAGCAGCGAGGACGATCGGATTATGAACACTGAAGCTTTCTTT. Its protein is CASSEDDRIMNTEAFF.

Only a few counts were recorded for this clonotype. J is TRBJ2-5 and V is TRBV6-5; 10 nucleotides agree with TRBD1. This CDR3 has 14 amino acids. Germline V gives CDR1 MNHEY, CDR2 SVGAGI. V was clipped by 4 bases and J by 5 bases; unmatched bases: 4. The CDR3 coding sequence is TGTGCCAGCAGTTGGACAGGGGGTTGGGAGACCCAGTACTTC. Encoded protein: CASSWTGGWETQYF.

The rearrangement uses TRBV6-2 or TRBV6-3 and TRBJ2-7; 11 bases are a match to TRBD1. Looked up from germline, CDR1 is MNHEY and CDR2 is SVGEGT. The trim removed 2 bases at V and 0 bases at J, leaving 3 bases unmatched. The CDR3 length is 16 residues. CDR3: CASSYRDRGSSYEQYF. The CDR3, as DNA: TGTGCCAGCAGTTACCGGGACAGGGGGAGCTCCTACGAGCAGTACTTC.